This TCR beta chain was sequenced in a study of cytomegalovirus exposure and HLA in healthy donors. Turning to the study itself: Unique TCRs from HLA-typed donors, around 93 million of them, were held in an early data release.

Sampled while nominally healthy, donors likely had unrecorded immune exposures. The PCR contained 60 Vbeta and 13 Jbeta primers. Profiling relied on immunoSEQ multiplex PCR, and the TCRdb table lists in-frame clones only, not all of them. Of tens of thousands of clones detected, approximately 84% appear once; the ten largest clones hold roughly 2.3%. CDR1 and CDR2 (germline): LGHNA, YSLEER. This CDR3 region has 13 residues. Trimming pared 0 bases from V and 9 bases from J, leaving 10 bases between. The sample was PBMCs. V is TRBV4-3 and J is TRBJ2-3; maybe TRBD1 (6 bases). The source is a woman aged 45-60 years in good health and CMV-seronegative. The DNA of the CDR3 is TGCGCCAGCAGCCAAGAGAACCAGGGGACGCAGTATTTT. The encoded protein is CASSQENQGTQYF.